The T cell receptor beta chain under discussion was sequenced for a study of PD-1 blockade in mismatch repair-deficient tumors. This clone was picked up one time. TCRdb's table, derived via immunoSEQ multiplex PCR, lists solely in-frame clones and lacks some. Altogether 120,000 or so clones are present, 88% being singletons, with the ten largest covering approximately 12%. This specimen consisted of peripheral blood, obtained approximately 69 weeks after starting pembrolizumab. The TCR originated in an adult with mismatch repair-deficient cancer.

CDR3 DNA: TGTGCCACGCAGGGGGTTAATGAGCAGTTCTTC. Translating gives CATQGVNEQFF. The chain links TRBV27 to TRBJ2-1, with 7 bases lining up with TRBD1. The length of the CDR3 is 11 residues. CDR1 is MNHEY, CDR2 SMNVEV, per germline (reference sequence). With V trimmed by 10 bases and J by 7 bases, 4 bases remained unmatched.